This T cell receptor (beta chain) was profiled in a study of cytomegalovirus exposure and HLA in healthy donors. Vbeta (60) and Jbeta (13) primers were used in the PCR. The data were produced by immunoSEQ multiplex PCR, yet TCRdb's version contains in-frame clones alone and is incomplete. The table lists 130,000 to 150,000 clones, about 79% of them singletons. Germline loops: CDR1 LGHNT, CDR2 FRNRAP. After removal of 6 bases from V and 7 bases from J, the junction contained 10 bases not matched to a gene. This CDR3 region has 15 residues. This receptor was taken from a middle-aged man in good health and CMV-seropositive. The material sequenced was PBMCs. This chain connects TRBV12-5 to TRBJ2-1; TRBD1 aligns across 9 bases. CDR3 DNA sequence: TGTGCTAGTGGCCCCGGGACAGGGATACTGAATGAGCAGTTCTTC. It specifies CASGPGTGILNEQFF. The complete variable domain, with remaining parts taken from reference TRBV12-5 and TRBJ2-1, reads DARVTQTPRHKVTEMGQEVTMRCQPILGHNTVFWYRQTMMQGLELLAYFRNRAPLDDSGMPKDRFSAEMPDATLATLKIQPSEPRDSAVYFCASGPGTGILNEQFFGPGTRLTVL.